Below are 10 T cell receptor beta chains sequenced from a single sample in a study of blood T cell repertoires in COVID-19. The table came from immunoSEQ multiplex PCR; TCRdb's copy has only in-frame clones and leaves some out. This table has about 310,000 clones, over 75% appearing once. Input material: PBMCs or T cells enriched from blood (not recorded which). These receptors originate from a woman in her forties who had recovered from COVID-19.

The V gene is TRBV13, the J gene TRBJ2-5; D might be TRBD2 (5 bases). V lost 5 bases to trimming and J lost 4 bases, with 17 bases between them. Germline V gene data show CDR1 as PRHDT and CDR2 as FYEKMQ (reference sequence). The CDR3 is made up of 15 amino acids. The CDR3 here is CASSLPNEGAETQYF. CDR3 DNA: TGTGCCAGCAGCCTACCCAACGAGGGTGCAGAGACCCAGTACTTC.

The DNA of the CDR3 is TGCGCCAGCAGCTACTTACAGGGACCAGATACGCAGTATTTT. Protein: CASSYLQGPDTQYF. V gene TRBV5-1 combines with J gene TRBJ2-3; perhaps TRBD1 as D (6 bases). The length of the CDR3 is 14 residues. Germline V gives CDR1 SGHRS, CDR2 YFSETQ. V dropped 3 bases and J dropped 4 bases, with 12 bases sitting between them.

The V and J genes are TRBV4-1 and TRBJ1-5, with D perhaps matching TRBD1 (6 bases). This CDR3 spans 18 amino acids. CDR1 and CDR2 (germline): MGHRA, YSYEKL. V lost 0 bases to trimming and J lost 7 bases, with 22 bases between them. CDR3 loop: CASSQDGGPQGMRQPQHF. CDR3 DNA: TGCGCCAGCAGCCAAGATGGGGGCCCCCAGGGAATGAGGCAGCCCCAGCATTTT.

The chain carries TRBV2 and TRBJ1-6; 8 bases align to TRBD1. The ends lost 2 bases at V and 9 bases at J; junction bases unmatched: 3. CDR1 is SNHLY, CDR2 FYNNEI, per germline. This CDR3 is built from 14 residues. The CDR3 sequence: CASSETGGGSPLHF. CDR3 nucleotide sequence: TGTGCCAGCAGTGAAACAGGGGGTGGTTCACCCCTCCACTTT.

The chain links TRBV7-9 to TRBJ2-5; 8 bases match TRBD2. Trimming removed 0 bases from V and 1 base from J; junction bases left unmatched: 4. Germline values: CDR1 SEHNR, CDR2 FQNEAQ (reference sequence). CDR3 length: 16 amino acids. The CDR3 is CASSLARAGVQETQYF. In DNA form, the CDR3 reads TGTGCCAGCAGCTTAGCTCGAGCGGGGGTCCAAGAGACCCAGTACTTC.

The gene calls are TRBV27 and TRBJ2-1, with D possibly being TRBD2 (6 bases). CDR3 length: 14 residues. The germline V gene encodes CDR1 MNHEY and CDR2 SMNVEV (reference sequence). V gave up 7 bases and J gave up 8 bases, with 18 bases separating them. The CDR3 DNA reads as TGTGCCAGCACCAAGGGAGGACTTGTGTATGAGCAGTTCTTC. Encoded protein: CASTKGGLVYEQFF.

V usage is TRBV28 and J usage is TRBJ1-2, with no clear D. The germline CDR1 and CDR2 sequences are MDHEN and SYDVKM. V was clipped by 4 bases and J by 4 bases, with 7 bases between them. The CDR3 is made up of 12 amino acids. The DNA of the CDR3 is TGTGCCAGCAGTTCTGCGGCCTATGGCTACACCTTC. This sequence encodes CASSSAAYGYTF.

The rearrangement uses TRBV27 and TRBJ2-2, with a weak D call TRBD1 (5 bases). Trimming pared 4 bases from V and 2 bases from J, leaving 8 bases between. CDR1 MNHEY and CDR2 SMNVEV come from the germline V gene (reference sequence). The CDR3 covers 14 residues. CDR3 nucleotide sequence: TGTGCCAGCAGTTCGACAGCAAACACCGGGGAGCTGTTTTTT. Amino acids: CASSSTANTGELFF.

The rearrangement joins TRBV5-6 to TRBJ2-3; D not certain. The CDR3 covers 12 residues. Germline V gives CDR1 SGHDT, CDR2 YYEEEE. Between the trimmed V and J ends, which lost 0 bases and 7 bases, there was a span of 6 bases. This chain's CDR3 is CASSLASYTQYF. DNA of the CDR3: TGTGCCAGCAGCTTGGCTAGTTATACGCAGTATTTT.

The CDR3 region has the DNA TGTGCCAGCTCACTCACAGGCACTGCAACTAATGAAAAACTGTTTTTT. Its protein is CASSLTGTATNEKLFF. The chain has TRBV18 and TRBJ1-4; TRBD1 is a possible D gene (5 bases). The ends were cut back, 4 bases at V and 0 bases at J, with 12 bases in the middle. The CDR3 covers 16 residues. Germline V gives CDR1 KGHSH, CDR2 LQKENI.